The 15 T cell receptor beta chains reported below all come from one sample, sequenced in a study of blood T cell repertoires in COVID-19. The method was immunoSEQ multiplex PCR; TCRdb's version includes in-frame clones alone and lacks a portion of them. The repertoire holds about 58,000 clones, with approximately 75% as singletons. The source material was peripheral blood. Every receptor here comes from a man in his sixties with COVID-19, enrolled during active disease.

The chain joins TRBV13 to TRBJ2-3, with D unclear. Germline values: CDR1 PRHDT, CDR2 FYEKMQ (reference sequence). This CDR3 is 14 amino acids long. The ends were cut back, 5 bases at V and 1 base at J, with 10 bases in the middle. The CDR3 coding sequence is TGTGCCAGCAGCGTCGGTCAACGCACAGATACGCAGTATTTT. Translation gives CASSVGQRTDTQYF.

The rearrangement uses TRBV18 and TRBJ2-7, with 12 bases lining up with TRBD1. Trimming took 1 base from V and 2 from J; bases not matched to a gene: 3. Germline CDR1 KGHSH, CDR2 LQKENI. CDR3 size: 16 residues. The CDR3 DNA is TGTGCCAGCTCACCACTCCGGGACAGGGGGCCCTACGAGCAGTACTTC. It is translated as CASSPLRDRGPYEQYF.

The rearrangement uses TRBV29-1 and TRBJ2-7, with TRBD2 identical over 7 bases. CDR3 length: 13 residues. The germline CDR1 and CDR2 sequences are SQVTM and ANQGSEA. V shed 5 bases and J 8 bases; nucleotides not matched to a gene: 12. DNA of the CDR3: TGCAGCGTTTCACTAGCGCAAGAGAGTAAGCAGTACTTC. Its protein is CSVSLAQESKQYF.

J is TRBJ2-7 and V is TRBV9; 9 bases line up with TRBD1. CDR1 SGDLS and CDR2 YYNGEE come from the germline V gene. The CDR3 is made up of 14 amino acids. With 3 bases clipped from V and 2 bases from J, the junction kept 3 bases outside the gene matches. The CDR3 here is CASSGQGGAYEQYF. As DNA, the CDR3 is TGTGCCAGCAGCGGACAGGGGGGGGCCTACGAGCAGTACTTC.

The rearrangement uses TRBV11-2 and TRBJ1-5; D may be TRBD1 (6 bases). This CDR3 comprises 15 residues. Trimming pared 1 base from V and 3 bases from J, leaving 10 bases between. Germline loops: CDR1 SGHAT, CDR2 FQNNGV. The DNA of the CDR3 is TGTGCCAGCAGCTTAGGGCAGGGGTACAATCAGCCCCAGCATTTT. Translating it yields CASSLGQGYNQPQHF.

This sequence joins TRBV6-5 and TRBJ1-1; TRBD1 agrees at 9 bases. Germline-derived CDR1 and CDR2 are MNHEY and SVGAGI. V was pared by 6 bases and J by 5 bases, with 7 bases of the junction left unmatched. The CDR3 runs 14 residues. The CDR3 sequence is CASSLGQGKTEAFF. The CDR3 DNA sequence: TGTGCCAGCAGCCTCGGACAGGGGAAAACTGAAGCTTTCTTT.

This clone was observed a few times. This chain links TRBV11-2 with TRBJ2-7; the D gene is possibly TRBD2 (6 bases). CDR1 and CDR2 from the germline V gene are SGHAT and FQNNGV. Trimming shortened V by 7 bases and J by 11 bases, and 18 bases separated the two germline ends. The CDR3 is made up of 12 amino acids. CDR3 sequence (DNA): TGTGCCAGCATGGGGCCAAACCGCGGGAAGTACTTC. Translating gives CASMGPNRGKYF.

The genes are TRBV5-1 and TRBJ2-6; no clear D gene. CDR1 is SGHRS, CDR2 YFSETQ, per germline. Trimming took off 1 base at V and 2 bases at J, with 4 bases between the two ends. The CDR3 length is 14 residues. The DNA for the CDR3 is TGCGCCAGCAGCTTGCTCCCTGGGGCCAACGTCCTGACTTTC. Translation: CASSLLPGANVLTF.

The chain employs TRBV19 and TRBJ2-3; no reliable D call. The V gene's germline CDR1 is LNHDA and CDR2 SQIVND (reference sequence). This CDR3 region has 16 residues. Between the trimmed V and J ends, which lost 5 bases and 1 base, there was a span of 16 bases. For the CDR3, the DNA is TGTGCCAGTAGTTTAGTACCAAGCTTGGGCACAGATACGCAGTATTTT. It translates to CASSLVPSLGTDTQYF.

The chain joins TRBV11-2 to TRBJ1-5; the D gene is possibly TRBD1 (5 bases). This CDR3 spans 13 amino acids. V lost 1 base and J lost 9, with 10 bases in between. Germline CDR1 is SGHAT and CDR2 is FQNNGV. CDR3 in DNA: TGTGCCAGCAGCTTAGTCGGGGGGGGGCCCCAGCATTTT. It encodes CASSLVGGGPQHF.

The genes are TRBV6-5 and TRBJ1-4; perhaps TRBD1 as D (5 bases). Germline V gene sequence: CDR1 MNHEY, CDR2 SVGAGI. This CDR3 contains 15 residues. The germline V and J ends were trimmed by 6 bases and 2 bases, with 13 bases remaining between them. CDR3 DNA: TGTGCCAGCAGAGAGCAGGGCGTGACTAATGAAAAACTGTTTTTT. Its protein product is CASREQGVTNEKLFF.

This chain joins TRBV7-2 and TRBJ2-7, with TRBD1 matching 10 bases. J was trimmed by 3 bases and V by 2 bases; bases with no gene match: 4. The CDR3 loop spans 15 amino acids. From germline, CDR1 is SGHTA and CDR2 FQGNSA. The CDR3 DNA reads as TGTGCCAGCAGCTTAAGACGGGACAGGGGCTACGAGCAGTACTTC. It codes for CASSLRRDRGYEQYF.

For the CDR3, the DNA is TGTGCCAGTAGAAGAGGTACCCCCGGTTCCTATAGCAATCAGCCCCAGCATTTT. Translating gives CASRRGTPGSYSNQPQHF. The chain uses TRBV19 and TRBJ1-5; D is ambiguous. This CDR3 has 18 residues. CDR1 and CDR2 (germline): LNHDA, SQIVND (reference sequence). Trimming pared 6 bases from V and 0 bases from J, leaving 21 bases between.

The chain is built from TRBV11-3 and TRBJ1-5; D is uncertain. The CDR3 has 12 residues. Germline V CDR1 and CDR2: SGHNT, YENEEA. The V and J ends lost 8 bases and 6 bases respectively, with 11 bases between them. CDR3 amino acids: CASRGSRQPQHF. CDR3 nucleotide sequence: TGTGCCAGCCGGGGTTCCCGTCAGCCCCAGCATTTT.

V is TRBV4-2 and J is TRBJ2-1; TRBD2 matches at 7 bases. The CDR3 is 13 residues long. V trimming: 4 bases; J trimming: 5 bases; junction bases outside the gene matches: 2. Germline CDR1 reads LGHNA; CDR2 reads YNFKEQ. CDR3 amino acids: CASSRREDNEQFF. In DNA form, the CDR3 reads TGTGCCAGCAGCCGCCGGGAGGACAATGAGCAGTTCTTC.